The 29 T cell receptor beta chains below all came from one sample that was sequenced in a study of blood T cell repertoires in COVID-19 (dated by TCRdb to 2018 to 2020). Library construction relied on the immunoSEQ multiplex PCR assay. The table was pulled from immuneACCESS by TCRdb, which kept in-frame rearrangements only. Such tables lose some clones; where checked, under half of the loss comes from unresolved V genes, and the rest has no known cause. For this sample the table gives around 400,000 clones, of which nearly 90% were detected only once. The leading ten clones occupy about 1.7% of the sample. The sequencing sample was made of PBMCs or T cells enriched from blood (not recorded which). The origin of the receptors is a woman younger than 45 who had recovered from COVID-19.

This rearrangement joins TRBV28 to TRBJ1-2; D gene uncertain. Germline V gene lookup returns CDR1 MDHEN and CDR2 SYDVKM. The V end was cut by 6 bases, the J end by 8 bases, with 13 bases between. There are 12 residues in the CDR3. The CDR3 reads CASSGQTWGYTF. In DNA form, the CDR3 reads TGTGCCAGCAGCGGTCAAACCTGGGGCTACACCTTC.

The V and J genes are TRBV27 and TRBJ1-5; TRBD1 matches 8 bases. Looked up from germline, CDR1 is MNHEY and CDR2 is SMNVEV (reference sequence). J gave up 3 bases and V 2 bases, and 9 bases lay outside the gene matches. This CDR3 spans 17 amino acids. The CDR3 spells CASSLAQTGALNQPQHF. Written as DNA, the CDR3 is TGTGCCAGCAGTTTAGCCCAGACAGGGGCCCTCAATCAGCCCCAGCATTTT.

V gene TRBV6-4 combines with J gene TRBJ1-1, with D maybe TRBD1 (6 bases). This CDR3 is 14 amino acids long. V was trimmed by 6 bases and J by 1 base, leaving 12 bases between them. The V gene's germline CDR1 is MRHNA and CDR2 SNTAGT. The CDR3 loop is CASRVTGSNTEAFF. The CDR3 DNA is TGTGCCAGCAGGGTTACAGGGTCGAACACTGAAGCTTTCTTT.

This rearrangement joins TRBV2 to TRBJ1-1; maybe TRBD1 (5 bases). CDR1 and CDR2 (germline): SNHLY, FYNNEI. The CDR3 is made up of 14 amino acids. The V gene lost 6 bases and the J gene lost 3 bases, with 14 bases spanning the gap. CDR3: CASREPGKDTEAFF. CDR3 sequence (DNA): TGTGCCAGCAGAGAACCAGGGAAGGACACTGAAGCTTTCTTT.

The rearrangement joins TRBV6-6 to TRBJ2-5; 12 nucleotides line up with TRBD2. CDR1 is MNHNY, CDR2 SVGAGI, per germline (reference sequence). The J segment lost 2 bases and the V segment lost 8 bases, leaving 6 bases of the junction unmatched. The CDR3 spans 15 residues. CDR3 coding DNA: TGTGCCAGCGCGGCTAGCGGGGGGGGACAAGAGACCCAGTACTTC. Protein product: CASAASGGGQETQYF.

The genes are TRBV28 and TRBJ2-5; 9 bases agree with TRBD1. CDR3 length equals 13 residues. The J segment lost 5 bases and the V segment lost 9 bases, leaving 7 bases of the junction unmatched. Germline V gene sequence: CDR1 MDHEN, CDR2 SYDVKM. The CDR3 region is CASGQGNYETQYF. The CDR3 DNA is TGTGCCAGTGGACAGGGGAACTATGAGACCCAGTACTTC.

The chain joins TRBV28 to TRBJ1-4; D gene uncertain. The CDR3 length is 15 residues. CDR1 is MDHEN, CDR2 SYDVKM, per germline. Trimming took 6 bases from V and 4 from J, leaving 15 bases between them. The CDR3 loop reads CASSLVSQINEKLFF. CDR3 sequence (DNA): TGTGCCAGCAGCCTCGTGTCACAGATTAATGAAAAACTGTTTTTT.

The V and J genes are TRBV7-9 and TRBJ1-5; D possibly corresponds to TRBD1 (5 bases). The V end was cut by 3 bases, the J end by 3 bases, with 9 bases between. The CDR3 covers 14 residues. Germline V gene lookup returns CDR1 SEHNR and CDR2 FQNEAQ (reference sequence). CDR3 loop: CASSFDSLNQPQHF. The DNA for the CDR3 is TGTGCCAGCAGCTTCGACAGCCTCAATCAGCCCCAGCATTTT.

This clone was detected only once. The genes are TRBV9 and TRBJ1-1; D not certain. Germline V lookup: CDR1 SGDLS, CDR2 YYNGEE. There are 14 residues in the CDR3. V was shortened by 0 bases and J by 1 base, with 7 bases between the two germline ends. The CDR3 spells CASSVANRNTEAFF. The CDR3 nucleotides read TGTGCCAGCAGCGTAGCTAACAGGAACACTGAAGCTTTCTTT.

The chain carries TRBV19 and TRBJ2-7, with D possibly matching TRBD2 (5 bases). Germline CDR1 and CDR2: LNHDA and SQIVND (reference sequence). The CDR3 loop spans 15 amino acids. Deletions cut 4 bases from V and 0 bases from J, with 13 bases between. The DNA for the CDR3 is TGTGCCAGTAGTACCTCAGCGGTCCCCTCCTACGAGCAGTACTTC. Encoded protein: CASSTSAVPSYEQYF.

The V call is TRBV25-1, the J call TRBJ1-1; D gene uncertain. Per germline, CDR1 MGHDK and CDR2 SYGVNS. V lost 6 bases and J lost 2, with 13 bases in between. CDR3 length: 14 residues. The DNA for the CDR3 is TGTGCCAGCAGACGAGGTCTCACAAACACTGAAGCTTTCTTT. Amino acid sequence: CASRRGLTNTEAFF.

The rearrangement links TRBV7-6 to TRBJ1-1; TRBD1 is a possible D gene (6 bases). Trimming removed 1 base from V and 2 bases from J, with 8 bases in between. This CDR3 has 14 residues. CDR1 is SGHVS, CDR2 FNYEAQ, per germline. The chain's CDR3 is CASSLVTGNTEAFF. In DNA, the CDR3 is TGTGCCAGCAGCTTAGTGACAGGTAACACTGAAGCTTTCTTT.

J is TRBJ2-7 and V is TRBV7-5; the table assigns TRBD2, which was not confirmed against the DNA. TRBV7-5 is classified as a pseudogene. The CDR3 loop spans 22 amino acids. The CDR3 bases are TGTGCCAGAAGCTTAGGGCCCCTCTGCCAAAGCAGGATACGGGGAAGGAAATACGAGCAGTACTTC. Its protein product is CARSLGPLCQSRIRGRKYEQYF.

The chain couples TRBV14 to TRBJ1-6; no reliable D call. Germline values: CDR1 SGHDN, CDR2 FVKESK. With 1 base removed from V and 10 bases from J, the gap between germline ends came to 11 bases. This CDR3 has 14 residues. Here the CDR3 reads CASSQGNVRSPLHF. The CDR3, as DNA: TGTGCCAGCAGCCAAGGAAACGTACGGTCACCCCTCCACTTT.

CDR3 bases: TGTGCCATAGCGGGAGGAATCCAAGAGACCCAGTACTTC. It translates to CAIAGGIQETQYF. The chain combines TRBV10-3 with TRBJ2-5; 9 bases line up with TRBD2. Trimming cost V 9 bases and J 1 base; bases outside gene matches: 3. Germline values: CDR1 ENHRY, CDR2 SYGVKD. The CDR3 contains 13 residues.

The CDR3 sequence is CASSRLNTGELFF. The CDR3 DNA reads TGCGCCAGCTCTAGATTGAACACCGGGGAGCTGTTTTTT. The chain carries TRBV10-1 and TRBJ2-2; D uncertain. V was pared by 8 bases and J by 1 base, with 8 bases between. The CDR3 runs 13 residues. The germline V gene has CDR1 WNHNN and CDR2 SYGVQD (reference sequence).

V is TRBV15 and J is TRBJ1-1; 7 nucleotides align to TRBD1. Germline CDR1 LNHNV, CDR2 YYDKDF (reference sequence). The CDR3 contains 16 residues. Trimming at V came to 5 bases and at J to 3 bases, leaving 12 bases not matched to a gene. CDR3 sequence (DNA): TGTGCCACCAGCGAAAGAGTGGACAGGCGGGACACTGAAGCTTTCTTT. This gives the protein CATSERVDRRDTEAFF. Supplemented by reference TRBV15 and TRBJ1-1, the full variable domain reads DAMVIQNPRYQVTQFGKPVTLSCSQTLNHNVMYWYQQKSSQAPKLLFHYYDKDFNNEADTPDNFQSRRPNTSFCFLDIRSPGLGDTAMYLCATSERVDRRDTEAFFGQGTRLTVV.

There are a few counts of this clone. The rearrangement uses TRBV19 and TRBJ2-3; possible D gene TRBD1, 5 bases. In germline, CDR1 is LNHDA, CDR2 SQIVND (reference sequence). The CDR3 contains 13 residues. V was trimmed by 3 bases and J by 1 base, leaving 5 bases between them. The CDR3 here is CASSMGRTDTQYF. The CDR3 DNA reads as TGTGCCAGTAGTATGGGGCGCACAGATACGCAGTATTTT.

V is TRBV19 and J is TRBJ1-1, with D possibly matching TRBD1 (6 bases). With 5 bases removed from V and 6 bases from J, the gap between germline ends came to 19 bases. The CDR3 has 15 residues. In germline, CDR1 is LNHDA, CDR2 SQIVND (reference sequence). The CDR3 loop is CASSPSEAGAPEAFF. The CDR3 bases are TGTGCCAGTAGTCCGAGTGAAGCGGGGGCACCTGAAGCTTTCTTT. Full variable domain (remainder filled in from reference TRBV19 and TRBJ1-1): DGGITQSPKYLFRKEGQNVTLSCEQNLNHDAMYWYRQDPGQGLRLIYYSQIVNDFQKGDIAEGYSVSREKKESFPLTVTSAQKNPTAFYLCASSPSEAGAPEAFFGQGTRLTVV.

For the CDR3, the DNA is TGTGCCAGCAGCTCTACTAGCGGGGGGAGAACGGCCGGGGAGCTGTTTTTT. Its protein is CASSSTSGGRTAGELFF. The chain has TRBV7-9 and TRBJ2-2; 12 nucleotides align to TRBD2. The CDR3 is made up of 17 amino acids. The germline V gene encodes CDR1 SEHNR and CDR2 FQNEAQ (reference sequence). V was pared by 4 bases and J by 6 bases, with 9 bases of the junction left unmatched.

The chain has TRBV2 and TRBJ1-6; 8 bases are shared with TRBD1. J gave up 6 bases and V 10 bases, and 11 bases lay outside the gene matches. Per the germline V gene, CDR1 is SNHLY and CDR2 is FYNNEI. The CDR3 loop spans 15 amino acids. For the CDR3, the DNA is TGTGCCACGGCCAGACAGGGGAGTCCTAATTCACCCCTCCACTTT. Translation: CATARQGSPNSPLHF.

This clone was counted a few times. The rearrangement uses TRBV19 and TRBJ1-2; 8 bases agree with TRBD1. The germline V gene encodes CDR1 LNHDA and CDR2 SQIVND (reference sequence). Germline trimming cut 7 bases from V and 3 bases from J; bases unmatched to any gene: 10. The CDR3 totals 15 residues. CDR3 DNA: TGTGCCAGTACCAGACTCGGACAGGGTCACTATGGCTACACCTTC. Protein product: CASTRLGQGHYGYTF.

As to this clone: Other DNA variants within this sample encode the same CDR3. The J gene is TRBJ1-2, the V gene TRBV12-3 or TRBV12-4, with TRBD1 identical over 7 bases. The CDR3 covers 13 residues. J gave up 4 bases and V 2 bases, and 1 base lay outside the gene matches. The CDR3 coding sequence is TGTGCCAGCAGTTTAAGACAGGGCTATGGCTACACCTTC. It codes for CASSLRQGYGYTF.

The chain joins TRBV11-2 to TRBJ2-2; 10 bases map to TRBD1. The CDR3 consists of 14 residues. Germline lookup yields CDR1 SGHAT and CDR2 FQNNGV. Losses at the gene ends were 5 bases for V and 7 bases for J; bases not matched to a gene: 4. The CDR3 DNA reads as TGTGCCAGCAGCCCCCGGACAGGGGGCGGGGAGCTGTTTTTT. The encoded protein is CASSPRTGGGELFF.

This rearrangement joins TRBV19 to TRBJ1-5, with D perhaps TRBD1 (5 bases). V was clipped by 4 bases and J by 5 bases, with 15 bases between them. The germline V gene encodes CDR1 LNHDA and CDR2 SQIVND (reference sequence). This CDR3 comprises 15 residues. In nucleotides, the CDR3 is TGTGCCAGTAGTACCCCTAACAGGTGGGATCAGCCCCAGCATTTT. Amino acid sequence: CASSTPNRWDQPQHF. Full variable domain (rest looked up from reference TRBV19 and TRBJ1-5): DGGITQSPKYLFRKEGQNVTLSCEQNLNHDAMYWYRQDPGQGLRLIYYSQIVNDFQKGDIAEGYSVSREKKESFPLTVTSAQKNPTAFYLCASSTPNRWDQPQHFGDGTRLSIL.

The chain links TRBV6-5 to TRBJ1-2, with TRBD1 as a possible D gene (6 bases). The CDR3 has 13 residues. Trimming removed 6 bases at V and 6 bases at J, with 14 bases between. Germline CDR1 reads MNHEY; CDR2 reads SVGAGI. The CDR3 DNA sequence: TGTGCCAGCAGCCCAGACAGGCGCGATGGCTACACCTTC. It yields the protein CASSPDRRDGYTF.

This chain uses TRBV28 with TRBJ2-7, with 13 bases matching TRBD2. The CDR3 is 16 residues long. Trimming took 5 bases from V and 1 from J; bases not matched to a gene: 5. The germline CDR1 and CDR2 sequences are MDHEN and SYDVKM. The DNA for the CDR3 is TGTGCCAGCAGTCCGCGGACTAGCGGGAGATCCTACGAGCAGTACTTC. It codes for CASSPRTSGRSYEQYF.

This rearrangement joins TRBV4-1 to TRBJ1-3; D gene ambiguous. The CDR3 consists of 19 residues. Trimming stripped 0 bases from V and 3 bases from J, with 21 bases between. CDR1 MGHRA and CDR2 YSYEKL come from the germline V gene. The CDR3 DNA sequence: TGCGCCAGCAGCCAAGATACGAAAAAGAGGGAGGGCTTTGGAAACACCATATATTTT. Residues: CASSQDTKKREGFGNTIYF.

The chain employs TRBV27 and TRBJ1-6; 9 bases align to TRBD1. The CDR3 sequence is 15 residues long. V lost 6 bases to trimming and J lost 7 bases; unmatched junction nucleotides: 7. The germline V gene encodes CDR1 MNHEY and CDR2 SMNVEV (reference sequence). The CDR3 sequence is CASSQTGTGNSPLHF. The CDR3 DNA is TGTGCCAGCAGCCAAACCGGGACAGGGAATTCACCCCTCCACTTT.